Listed here are 23 T cell receptor beta chains from one sample, sequenced in a study of cytomegalovirus exposure and HLA in healthy donors (dated by TCRdb to about 2017). The method behind the library was the immunoSEQ multiplex PCR assay. For the multiplex PCR, a mixture combining 60 forward primers for TCR Vbeta segments and 13 reverse primers for TCR Jbeta segments was used. As stored in TCRdb, this immuneACCESS dataset retains in-frame rearrangements with V and J assigned. A fraction of the clones does not appear; measured against another copy, unresolved V genes explain less than half of the discrepancy, and the remainder lacks a known reason. The sample records about 160,000 clones, around 77% of which are singletons. The ten largest clones represent about 1.3% of the sample. Sequencing used PBMCs. Receptors originate from a woman aged 25-40 years in good health and CMV-seronegative.

This clone was recorded a few times. The gene calls are TRBV11-2 and TRBJ2-1, with D uncertain. V was clipped by 2 bases and J by 2 bases, with 4 bases between them. This CDR3 spans 13 amino acids. Per germline, CDR1 SGHAT and CDR2 FQNNGV. The CDR3 nucleotides read TGTGCCAGCAGCTTAACTGCCTACAATGAGCAGTTCTTC. Translation gives CASSLTAYNEQFF.

The chain employs TRBV5-1 and TRBJ1-1, with 7 nucleotides matching TRBD1. CDR1 is SGHRS, CDR2 YFSETQ, per germline. The V segment lost 7 bases and the J segment 5 bases; nucleotides outside the gene matches: 17. CDR3 size: 16 residues. CDR3 DNA: TGCGCCAGCCGGTTGGCGTACAGGGGAATGGGAACTGAAGCTTTCTTT. It is translated as CASRLAYRGMGTEAFF.

The genes are TRBV5-6 and TRBJ2-5, with TRBD1 identical over 9 bases. CDR1 and CDR2 (germline): SGHDT, YYEEEE. V was clipped by 2 bases and J by 11 bases; unmatched bases: 10. This CDR3 contains 14 residues. The CDR3 is CASSFPTGGKEQYF. The CDR3, as DNA: TGTGCCAGCAGCTTCCCGACAGGGGGGAAGGAGCAGTACTTC.

V is TRBV21-1 and J is TRBJ1-4. TRBV21-1 is deemed a pseudogene. The CDR3 totals 16 residues. The CDR3 region has the DNA TGTGCCAGCCTGGGGAGGTCTGAGAGGAGAAAAGAAAAACTGTTTTTT. Amino acid sequence: CASLGRSERRKEKLFF.

The chain employs TRBV10-3 and TRBJ2-1; 8 bases agree with TRBD2. With V trimmed by 5 bases and J by 4 bases, 7 bases remained unmatched. Looked up from germline, CDR1 is ENHRY and CDR2 is SYGVKD. The CDR3 consists of 15 residues. The CDR3 DNA is TGTGCCATCAGTTCCACGGGGGGGACTTACAATGAGCAGTTCTTC. It encodes CAISSTGGTYNEQFF.

The rearrangement joins TRBV5-1 to TRBJ1-1, with D possibly TRBD1 on 5 matching bases. Trimming left V 4 bases short and J 1 base short, with 11 bases between. Germline V gene sequence: CDR1 SGHRS, CDR2 YFSETQ. The CDR3 has 14 residues. CDR3 nucleotides: TGCGCCAGCAGCAAGACAGTGGCGAACACTGAAGCTTTCTTT. This encodes CASSKTVANTEAFF.

The chain joins TRBV5-4 to TRBJ1-2; no reliable D call. Germline V lookup: CDR1 SGHNT, CDR2 YYREEE (reference sequence). Trimming removed 0 bases at V and 8 bases at J, with 20 bases between. This CDR3 comprises 16 residues. The CDR3 DNA follows: TGTGCCAGCAGCTTGGCCGGATTGACTCTACGAAGGGGCTACACCTTC. The encoded protein is CASSLAGLTLRRGYTF. The entire variable domain, with the rest obtained from reference TRBV5-4 and TRBJ1-2, is as follows: ETGVTQSPTHLIKTRGQQVTLRCSSQSGHNTVSWYQQALGQGPQFIFQYYREEENGRGNFPPRFSGLQFPNYSSELNVNALELDDSALYLCASSLAGLTLRRGYTFGSGTRLTVV.

A few counts support this clone. This chain uses TRBV19 with TRBJ2-1; D is perhaps TRBD1 (6 bases). CDR1 is LNHDA and CDR2 is SQIVND in the germline V gene (reference sequence). The CDR3 loop spans 14 amino acids. Trimming cost V 5 bases and J 4 bases, with 12 bases left between them. CDR3 in DNA: TGTGCCAGTAGTGTTAGGGACACTTACAATGAGCAGTTCTTC. This encodes CASSVRDTYNEQFF.

This clone was counted a few times. The gene calls are TRBV28 and TRBJ2-7, with 10 bases lining up with TRBD1. V shed 6 bases and J 2 bases; nucleotides not matched to a gene: 4. The CDR3 spans 14 residues. Germline-derived CDR1 and CDR2 are MDHEN and SYDVKM. In DNA form, the CDR3 reads TGTGCCAGCAGAAGGGACAGGGGCGCCTACGAGCAGTACTTC. Encoded protein: CASRRDRGAYEQYF.

The V and J genes are TRBV10-3 and TRBJ2-1; D not certain. The germline V and J ends were trimmed by 0 bases and 4 bases, with 7 bases remaining between them. The CDR3 sequence is 14 residues long. Per the germline V gene, CDR1 is ENHRY and CDR2 is SYGVKD. The CDR3, as DNA: TGTGCCATCAGTGAGTCATTGAGGTACAATGAGCAGTTCTTC. Translating gives CAISESLRYNEQFF.

The V and J genes are TRBV5-5 and TRBJ1-6; tentatively, D is TRBD1 (5 bases). Germline CDR1 is SGHKS and CDR2 is YYEKEE (reference sequence). V was trimmed by 2 bases and J by 8 bases, leaving 11 bases between them. The CDR3 contains 14 residues. CDR3 sequence reads: CASSFDSADSPLHF. For the CDR3, the DNA is TGTGCCAGCAGCTTCGACAGCGCCGATTCACCCCTCCACTTT.

The sample holds one count of this clone. The V gene is TRBV6-1, the J gene TRBJ1-2; no clear D gene. The V gene lost 5 bases and the J gene lost 4 bases, with 17 bases spanning the gap. Germline values: CDR1 MNHNS, CDR2 SASEGT. The CDR3 covers 15 residues. The CDR3 spells CASSSPPIRGYGYTF. CDR3 nucleotide sequence: TGTGCCAGCAGTTCCCCCCCTATTCGTGGCTATGGCTACACCTTC.

The rearrangement joins TRBV6-5 to TRBJ1-3, with D uncertain. The germline V gene encodes CDR1 MNHEY and CDR2 SVGAGI. Trimming removed 9 bases from V and 0 bases from J, with 9 bases in between. The CDR3 runs to 13 residues. CDR3: CASRQPSGNTIYF. In nucleotides, the CDR3 is TGTGCCAGTAGACAACCCTCTGGAAACACCATATATTTT.

This chain connects TRBV21-1 to TRBJ1-5. TRBV21-1 is a listed pseudogene. This CDR3 has 15 residues. This CDR3 reads CASSKEVRARQPQHF. The CDR3 bases are TGTGCCAGCAGCAAAGAGGTGAGGGCACGGCAGCCCCAGCATTTT.

This chain joins TRBV2 and TRBJ2-1, with D maybe TRBD2 (5 bases). Trimming removed 3 bases from V and 9 bases from J, with 12 bases in between. The length of the CDR3 is 13 residues. From germline, CDR1 is SNHLY and CDR2 FYNNEI. For the CDR3, the DNA is TGTGCCAGCAGTGAGGACTCCCCTGTTGAGCAGTTCTTC. The encoded protein is CASSEDSPVEQFF.

CDR3 residues: CASSDQRRTDTQYF. DNA of the CDR3: TGTGCCAGCAGTGATCAGCGCCGCACAGATACGCAGTATTTT. The chain has TRBV25-1 and TRBJ2-3; D not resolved. The CDR3 spans 14 residues. Trimming removed 3 bases at V and 1 base at J, with 8 bases between. The germline CDR1 and CDR2 sequences are MGHDK and SYGVNS. The full variable domain, its missing parts supplied by reference TRBV25-1 and TRBJ2-3, is EADIYQTPRYLVIGTGKKITLECSQTMGHDKMYWYQQDPGMELHLIHYSYGVNSTEKGDLSSESTVSRIRTEHFPLTLESARPSHTSQYLCASSDQRRTDTQYFGPGTRLTVL.

The V gene is TRBV2, the J gene TRBJ1-1; D gene unclear. V lost 4 bases to trimming and J lost 1 base, with 7 bases between them. CDR3 length: 13 residues. Germline V CDR1 and CDR2: SNHLY, FYNNEI. DNA for the CDR3: TGTGCCAGCAGTGTCGGAGGGAACACTGAAGCTTTCTTT. Protein: CASSVGGNTEAFF.

This clone has a handful of counts. This chain links TRBV7-2 with TRBJ1-5; the D gene is possibly TRBD1 (5 bases). Germline V gene lookup returns CDR1 SGHTA and CDR2 FQGNSA. This CDR3 comprises 15 residues. Trimming left V 2 bases short and J 3 bases short, with 11 bases between. The CDR3 spells CASSLIDGANQPQHF. The CDR3 DNA reads as TGTGCCAGCAGCTTAATAGATGGGGCCAATCAGCCCCAGCATTTT.

This chain connects TRBV27 to TRBJ2-3; D possibly corresponds to TRBD2 (5 bases). This CDR3 is 14 amino acids long. Germline V gives CDR1 MNHEY, CDR2 SMNVEV (reference sequence). V lost 6 bases and J 0 bases, leaving 10 bases between the germline ends. CDR3 nucleotides: TGTGCCAGCAGGGACTTCGGGAGCACAGATACGCAGTATTTT. Its protein product is CASRDFGSTDTQYF.

Regarding this clone: A read error may account for a junction end that differs from germline. The chain combines TRBV7-2 with TRBJ2-7; D remains unclear. CDR3 length: 14 amino acids. Germline CDR1 and CDR2: SGHTA and FQGNSA. The CDR3 region is CAGSLDPSSYEQYF. CDR3 coding DNA: TGTGCCGGCAGCTTAGATCCTAGCTCCTACGAGCAGTACTTC.

This clone was counted a few times. V usage is TRBV28 and J usage is TRBJ2-4, with a possible D match to TRBD2 (6 bases). Germline CDR1 is MDHEN and CDR2 is SYDVKM. V shed 8 bases and J shed 6 bases, with 14 bases lying between them. The CDR3 covers 13 residues. The CDR3 loop reads CASAKYGGNIQYF. For the CDR3, the DNA is TGTGCCAGCGCAAAATACGGGGGAAACATTCAGTACTTC.

The chain employs TRBV5-1 and TRBJ2-7; TRBD2 is a possible D gene (7 bases). The germline V and J ends were trimmed by 2 bases and 6 bases, with 15 bases remaining between them. The CDR3 runs to 14 residues. Germline V lookup: CDR1 SGHRS, CDR2 YFSETQ. The CDR3 DNA reads TGCGCCAGCAGCTTAAGGGGGGGCTCTCGCGAGCAGTACTTC. Protein sequence: CASSLRGGSREQYF.

The chain joins TRBV11-1 to TRBJ2-7; D unclear. The CDR3 has 13 residues. V lost 1 base, J lost 6 bases, and 10 bases lay in between. The germline CDR1 and CDR2 sequences are SGHAT and FQDESV (reference sequence). In nucleotides, the CDR3 is TGTGCCAGCAGCTTAGGGGCAGTTGGCGAGCAGTACTTC. Translated: CASSLGAVGEQYF.